This T cell receptor (beta chain) came from a study of early T cells in non-severe SARS-CoV-2 infection. Overall study: Unsorted whole-blood RNA was sequenced in bulk, leaving chains unpaired. Study results and caveats: Private and CD4 specificities were missed by VDJdb matching, skewed to anti-spike CD8.

Details on this clonotype: Its antigen is currently unknown.

Trimming took 2 bases from V and 2 from J; bases not matched to a gene: 1. Germline CDR1 is LGHNA and CDR2 is YSLEER. This CDR3 spans 15 amino acids. Attachment of unique molecular identifiers was made to individual cDNA molecules. TCRdb reprocessed the 5' RACE reads via MiXCR and lists one record per CDR3 protein. The sample includes 55,000 or so distinct CDR3 sequences, under 8% of them seen just once. The rearrangement uses TRBV4-3 and TRBJ2-3; TRBD2 matches at 10 bases. The clonotype originates from an adult who was a healthcare worker with PCR-confirmed SARS-CoV-2 infection or an uninfected control (not recorded which). The sequences come from whole blood, collected at baseline. The CDR3 is CASSQLAGDTDTQYF. CDR3 DNA: TGCGCCAGCAGCCAACTAGCGGGGGACACAGATACGCAGTATTTT.